This TCR beta chain appears in the sequencing data of a study of graft-versus-host responses after intestinal transplantation. Whole-study context: Among the recipients, transplants were multivisceral, liver-intestinal, or isolated intestinal. Every recipient underwent anti-thymocyte globulin induction, then tacrolimus and steroids for two to three years.

The data were produced by immunoSEQ multiplex PCR, yet TCRdb's version contains in-frame clones alone and is incomplete. Of some 45,000 clones in the sample, 75% to 95% were seen once. Points from the study as a whole: GvH clonotypes were identified within recipient marrow, with a subset emerging first in ileum or blood. Those patients showing graft-donor T cell macrochimerism displayed high graft-versus-host to host-versus-graft clonal ratios in allografts.

CDR1 SGHDN and CDR2 FVKESK come from the germline V gene. V was shortened by 4 bases and J by 2 bases, with 12 bases between the two germline ends. The CDR3 totals 14 residues. Concerning this clone itself: Its antigen is not identified.

Source: PBMCs, taken 524 days after transplant. The sequence was collected from a human patient who received an intestinal transplant, so some T cells may come from the graft donor. The chain recombines TRBV14 with TRBJ2-7, with a tentative D call TRBD1 (5 bases). The CDR3 DNA reads TGTGCCAGCAGCCTCCAGGGAAATCCCTACGAGCAGTACTTC. It encodes CASSLQGNPYEQYF. Using reference TRBV14 and TRBJ2-7 for the parts outside the CDR3, the full variable domain is EAGVTQFPSHSVIEKGQTVTLRCDPISGHDNLYWYRRVMGKEIKFLLHFVKESKQDESGMPNNRFLAERTGGTYSTLKVQPAELEDSGVYFCASSLQGNPYEQYFGPGTRLTVT.